Following are 31 T cell receptor beta chains from one sample sequenced in a study of cytomegalovirus exposure and HLA in healthy donors. Clones were sequenced by immunoSEQ multiplex PCR, and TCRdb holds only the in-frame ones, with some missing. The profile shows 250,000 to 350,000 clones, roughly 90% of them singletons. Sequencing was done on a sample of PBMCs. Source of these receptors: a woman aged 18 to 35 in good health and CMV-seronegative.

The CDR3 region has the DNA TGTGCCAGCAGTTTGTGGCAGGGCTTCATTAAGAACACCGGGGAGCTGTTTTTT. Protein product: CASSLWQGFIKNTGELFF. The rearrangement joins TRBV28 to TRBJ2-2; TRBD1 might be the D (5 bases). The CDR3 loop spans 18 amino acids. Trimming removed 3 bases at V and 1 base at J, with 18 bases between. Per germline, CDR1 MDHEN and CDR2 SYDVKM.

The V and J genes are TRBV6-5 and TRBJ2-1; D perhaps matches TRBD1 (5 bases). Germline V gene lookup returns CDR1 MNHEY and CDR2 SVGAGI. Trimming took 2 bases from V and 5 from J, leaving 16 bases between them. The CDR3 contains 16 residues. The CDR3 is CASSYGVAPQDNEQFF. The CDR3 bases are TGTGCCAGCAGTTACGGGGTGGCCCCACAGGACAATGAGCAGTTCTTC.

The chain couples TRBV9 to TRBJ2-7; TRBD1 aligns across 12 bases. This CDR3 has 16 amino acids. Germline V CDR1 and CDR2: SGDLS, YYNGEE. Trimming took 4 bases from V and 5 from J; bases not matched to a gene: 10. This chain's CDR3 is CASSRKLGQGANEQYF. DNA for the CDR3: TGTGCCAGCAGCCGCAAGTTGGGACAGGGGGCAAACGAGCAGTACTTC. Full variable domain (rest looked up from reference TRBV9 and TRBJ2-7): DSGVTQTPKHLITATGQRVTLRCSPRSGDLSVYWYQQSLDQGLQFLIQYYNGEERAKGNILERFSAQQFPDLHSELNLSSLELGDSALYFCASSRKLGQGANEQYFGPGTRLTVT.

The chain joins TRBV5-4 to TRBJ2-7; a possible D gene is TRBD2 (6 bases). Germline values: CDR1 SGHNT, CDR2 YYREEE (reference sequence). V was clipped by 0 bases and J by 4 bases, with 14 bases between them. The CDR3 spans 15 residues. The CDR3 spells CASSLESGGRYEQYF. In DNA form, the CDR3 reads TGTGCCAGCAGCTTGGAAAGCGGAGGGAGATACGAGCAGTACTTC.

The chain carries TRBV29-1 and TRBJ2-7, with 12 nucleotides matching TRBD2. This CDR3 is 15 amino acids long. Germline trimming cut 4 bases from V and 7 bases from J; bases unmatched to any gene: 11. Germline assignment: CDR1 SQVTM and CDR2 ANQGSEA. CDR3 in DNA: TGCAGCGTTGCCCTCCGGCTAGCGGGAGGGCAAGAGCAGTACTTC. It is translated as CSVALRLAGGQEQYF.

The chain uses TRBV27 and TRBJ2-7, with 7 bases that match TRBD1. CDR3 length: 16 residues. The germline V gene has CDR1 MNHEY and CDR2 SMNVEV (reference sequence). V dropped 5 bases and J dropped 0; count of bases not matched to a gene: 10. The CDR3 loop reads CASSPQLWDSSYEQYF. The CDR3 coding sequence is TGTGCCAGCAGTCCTCAACTCTGGGACAGCTCCTACGAGCAGTACTTC.

The V gene is TRBV5-1, the J gene TRBJ2-2; a possible D gene is TRBD1 (5 bases). Germline-derived CDR1 and CDR2 are SGHRS and YFSETQ. The V end lost 4 bases, the J end lost 0 bases, and 10 bases lay between the germline ends. This CDR3 comprises 15 residues. The chain's CDR3 is CASSRSTANTGELFF. The CDR3 DNA follows: TGCGCCAGCAGCCGCTCGACAGCGAACACCGGGGAGCTGTTTTTT.

This chain connects TRBV28 to TRBJ2-7; 11 positions match TRBD1. The ends lost 6 bases at V and 6 bases at J; junction bases unmatched: 7. From germline, CDR1 is MDHEN and CDR2 SYDVKM. The CDR3 runs to 14 residues. CDR3 loop: CASSPTGQGGEQYF. The DNA of the CDR3 is TGTGCCAGCAGCCCCACGGGACAGGGGGGCGAGCAGTACTTC.

V gene TRBV7-3 combines with J gene TRBJ2-7, with 8 nucleotides matching TRBD1. V lost 5 bases, J lost 2 bases, and 8 bases stayed unmatched. Germline assignment: CDR1 SGHTA and CDR2 FQGTGA. The CDR3 contains 15 residues. CDR3 nucleotides: TGTGCCAGCAGCCCCCAGGGGGCCAAGCCCTACGAGCAGTACTTC. Encoded protein: CASSPQGAKPYEQYF.

This chain joins TRBV7-9 and TRBJ2-7; 10 bases map to TRBD1. The CDR3 contains 15 residues. J was trimmed by 2 bases and V by 5 bases; bases with no gene match: 6. Looked up from germline, CDR1 is SEHNR and CDR2 is FQNEAQ (reference sequence). Here the CDR3 DNA reads TGTGCCAGCAGCCGAGGACAGGGGGTTACCTACGAGCAGTACTTC. As protein: CASSRGQGVTYEQYF.

The chain has TRBV6-5 and TRBJ2-7, with TRBD2 as a possible D gene (5 bases). The CDR3 consists of 15 residues. V dropped 6 bases and J dropped 3 bases, with 18 bases sitting between them. Germline loops: CDR1 MNHEY, CDR2 SVGAGI. The CDR3 region is CASSPWIGSGYEQYF. The CDR3 DNA reads as TGTGCCAGCAGCCCCTGGATCGGCAGCGGCTACGAGCAGTACTTC.

The rearrangement joins TRBV7-2 to TRBJ2-7; D is undetermined. The germline gives CDR1 SGHTA, CDR2 FQGNSA. CDR3 size: 11 residues. With 1 base removed from V and 9 bases from J, the gap between germline ends came to 7 bases. CDR3 in amino acids: CASSLGPGQYF. The CDR3 DNA follows: TGTGCCAGCAGCTTAGGCCCGGGGCAGTACTTC.

The V and J genes are TRBV5-4 and TRBJ1-1; 7 bases agree with TRBD1. Germline values: CDR1 SGHNT, CDR2 YYREEE (reference sequence). Germline trimming cut 4 bases from V and 7 bases from J; bases unmatched to any gene: 7. This CDR3 is built from 13 residues. DNA of the CDR3: TGTGCCAGCAGCCCAGACAGGGCGGGTGAAGCTTTCTTT. This translates into CASSPDRAGEAFF.

This clone has only a few counts. J is TRBJ2-3 and V is TRBV7-2; 7 bases match TRBD2. Germline-derived CDR1 and CDR2 are SGHTA and FQGNSA. With V trimmed by 2 bases and J by 11 bases, 7 bases remained unmatched. This CDR3 is 13 amino acids long. The CDR3 DNA reads as TGTGCCAGCAGCTTACCGGGGGGAGCGGGGCAGTATTTT. Translating it yields CASSLPGGAGQYF.

This chain uses TRBV6-5 with TRBJ2-7; TRBD1 might be the D (6 bases). Germline values: CDR1 MNHEY, CDR2 SVGAGI. Trimming took off 7 bases at V and 0 bases at J, with 16 bases between the two ends. This CDR3 region has 15 residues. CDR3 residues: CASIPLGASSYEQYF. In DNA form, the CDR3 reads TGTGCCAGCATTCCATTGGGGGCCAGCTCCTACGAGCAGTACTTC.

With respect to this clone: The same CDR3 also results from other DNA sequences found in this sample. V is TRBV5-1 and J is TRBJ2-1; possibly TRBD1 for D (6 bases). This CDR3 spans 12 amino acids. Germline V gives CDR1 SGHRS, CDR2 YFSETQ. V was shortened by 1 base and J by 7 bases, with 6 bases between the two germline ends. The CDR3 region has the DNA TGCGCCAGCAGCTTGACAGGGAATGAGCAGTTCTTC. Translated, it gives CASSLTGNEQFF.

The chain recombines TRBV10-3 with TRBJ2-2; TRBD2 might be the D (5 bases). Trimming pared 3 bases from V and 3 bases from J, leaving 14 bases between. The CDR3 extends over 16 amino acids. Germline V lookup: CDR1 ENHRY, CDR2 SYGVKD. The CDR3 sequence is CAISDMGIGDTGELFF. In DNA form, the CDR3 reads TGTGCCATCAGTGATATGGGTATCGGGGACACCGGGGAGCTGTTTTTT.

The chain joins TRBV7-8 to TRBJ2-5; 11 nucleotides agree with TRBD2. J gave up 4 bases and V 5 bases, and 6 bases lay outside the gene matches. The CDR3 is 15 residues long. From germline, CDR1 is SGHVS and CDR2 FQNEAQ. The CDR3 loop reads CASSKNSGRGETQYF. The CDR3 coding sequence is TGTGCCAGCAGCAAGAATAGCGGGAGGGGAGAGACCCAGTACTTC.

CDR3 sequence reads: CASTPGQVGETQYF. The CDR3, as DNA: TGTGCCAGCACCCCCGGACAGGTGGGAGAGACCCAGTACTTC. The V and J genes are TRBV7-9 and TRBJ2-5, with 7 bases fitting TRBD1. This CDR3 is built from 14 residues. The V and J ends lost 7 bases and 4 bases, in that order; junction bases with no gene match: 9. Germline assignment: CDR1 SEHNR and CDR2 FQNEAQ (reference sequence).

This clone was counted between two and nine times. This sequence joins TRBV7-4 and TRBJ2-7; TRBD1 aligns across 8 bases. This CDR3 contains 13 residues. Trimming removed 2 bases from V and 6 bases from J; junction bases left unmatched: 3. The V gene's germline CDR1 is SGHVT and CDR2 SQSDAQ. The CDR3 spells CASSLRTGCEQYF. In DNA, the CDR3 is TGTGCCAGCAGCTTACGGACAGGGTGCGAGCAGTACTTC.

V usage is TRBV7-2 and J usage is TRBJ2-7, with D possibly matching TRBD1 (6 bases). The CDR3 runs to 14 residues. The V gene's germline CDR1 is SGHTA and CDR2 FQGNSA. The V end lost 5 bases, the J end lost 5 bases, and 16 bases lay between the germline ends. CDR3 DNA: TGTGCCAGCAGCGCGGACAGCGCCAGGCACGAGCAGTACTTC. This translates into CASSADSARHEQYF.

The rearrangement uses TRBV5-1 and TRBJ1-5; TRBD1 aligns across 7 bases. With V trimmed by 4 bases and J by 1 base, 2 bases remained unmatched. Germline CDR1 is SGHRS and CDR2 is YFSETQ. The CDR3 has 14 residues. The CDR3 coding sequence is TGCGCCAGCAGCCCAGGGGGGAGCAATCAGCCCCAGCATTTT. This gives the protein CASSPGGSNQPQHF. The full variable domain, rest sourced from reference TRBV5-1 and TRBJ1-5, is KAGVTQTPRYLIKTRGQQVTLSCSPISGHRSVSWYQQTPGQGLQFLFEYFSETQRNKGNFPGRFSGRQFSNSRSEMNVSTLELGDSALYLCASSPGGSNQPQHFGDGTRLSIL.

The V call is TRBV4-3, the J call TRBJ2-7; D gene ambiguous. The CDR3 has 13 residues. Between the trimmed V and J ends, which lost 0 bases and 4 bases, there was a span of 7 bases. Germline lookup yields CDR1 LGHNA and CDR2 YSLEER. The CDR3 protein is CASSQDLLYEQYF. The CDR3 region has the DNA TGCGCCAGCAGCCAAGATCTTCTTTACGAGCAGTACTTC.

This chain uses TRBV6-6 with TRBJ2-1; 9 bases fit TRBD2. V was clipped by 2 bases and J by 6 bases; unmatched bases: 2. CDR1 and CDR2 (germline): MNHNY, SVGAGI (reference sequence). The CDR3 covers 14 residues. The CDR3 reads CASSYIAGVNEQFF. In nucleotides, the CDR3 is TGTGCCAGCAGTTACATAGCGGGAGTCAATGAGCAGTTCTTC.

The CDR3 loop reads CASSPPQRTSDRDEQFF. In DNA, the CDR3 is TGTGCCAGCAGCCCACCCCAAAGAACTAGCGATAGGGATGAGCAGTTCTTC. The V gene is TRBV7-9, the J gene TRBJ2-1; the match to TRBD2 covers 7 bases. The trim removed 5 bases at V and 8 bases at J, leaving 18 bases unmatched. Per the germline V gene, CDR1 is SEHNR and CDR2 is FQNEAQ (reference sequence). CDR3 length: 17 residues.

The genes are TRBV5-1 and TRBJ2-3; no clear D gene. Germline loops: CDR1 SGHRS, CDR2 YFSETQ. The CDR3 runs to 15 residues. Trimming took off 5 bases at V and 0 bases at J, with 13 bases between the two ends. CDR3 in DNA: TGCGCCAGCAGGCGTGTTACTACTAGCACAGATACGCAGTATTTT. This encodes CASRRVTTSTDTQYF. The full variable domain, its missing parts supplied by reference TRBV5-1 and TRBJ2-3, is KAGVTQTPRYLIKTRGQQVTLSCSPISGHRSVSWYQQTPGQGLQFLFEYFSETQRNKGNFPGRFSGRQFSNSRSEMNVSTLELGDSALYLCASRRVTTSTDTQYFGPGTRLTVL.

CDR3 in DNA: TGTGCCAGCAGTTTATGGGACACCCGTAATCAGCCCCAGCATTTT. It specifies CASSLWDTRNQPQHF. This sequence joins TRBV27 and TRBJ1-5, with D perhaps TRBD1 (6 bases). Trimming pared 1 base from V and 4 bases from J, leaving 11 bases between. This CDR3 region has 15 residues. Germline V gene sequence: CDR1 MNHEY, CDR2 SMNVEV (reference sequence).

The chain employs TRBV5-6 and TRBJ2-6; unclear D gene. The germline CDR1 and CDR2 sequences are SGHDT and YYEEEE. Trimming took off 0 bases at V and 8 bases at J, with 18 bases between the two ends. The CDR3 covers 17 residues. The DNA of the CDR3 is TGTGCCAGCAGCTTGGGAAGGCAGCGCAGCTGGTCCAACGTCCTGACTTTC. Its protein product is CASSLGRQRSWSNVLTF.

In this sample, this clone turned up a few times. The rearrangement uses TRBV18 and TRBJ2-7; 9 bases align to TRBD1. The CDR3 has 16 residues. V shed 3 bases, J shed 5 bases, and the junction held 11 bases outside the gene matches. In germline, CDR1 is KGHSH, CDR2 LQKENI. CDR3 loop: CASSPGRGQGTHEQYF. The CDR3 DNA is TGTGCCAGCTCACCTGGGCGGGGACAGGGAACCCACGAGCAGTACTTC.

The CDR3 DNA is TGTGCCAGCAGCGTAGTTGGACAGGGGAAGGCGGAGGAGCAGTACTTC. This sequence encodes CASSVVGQGKAEEQYF. This chain connects TRBV9 to TRBJ2-7; 9 nucleotides line up with TRBD1. CDR3 length: 16 residues. V lost 0 bases, J lost 7 bases, and 11 bases stayed unmatched. Germline CDR1 is SGDLS and CDR2 is YYNGEE.

The rearrangement uses TRBV5-1 and TRBJ2-1; 11 bases match TRBD2. This CDR3 has 14 amino acids. V gave up 2 bases and J gave up 9 bases; unmatched junction bases: 4. The germline gives CDR1 SGHRS, CDR2 YFSETQ. CDR3 region: CASSFRSGRVEQFF. Written as DNA, the CDR3 is TGCGCCAGCAGCTTCCGTAGCGGGAGGGTTGAGCAGTTCTTC.